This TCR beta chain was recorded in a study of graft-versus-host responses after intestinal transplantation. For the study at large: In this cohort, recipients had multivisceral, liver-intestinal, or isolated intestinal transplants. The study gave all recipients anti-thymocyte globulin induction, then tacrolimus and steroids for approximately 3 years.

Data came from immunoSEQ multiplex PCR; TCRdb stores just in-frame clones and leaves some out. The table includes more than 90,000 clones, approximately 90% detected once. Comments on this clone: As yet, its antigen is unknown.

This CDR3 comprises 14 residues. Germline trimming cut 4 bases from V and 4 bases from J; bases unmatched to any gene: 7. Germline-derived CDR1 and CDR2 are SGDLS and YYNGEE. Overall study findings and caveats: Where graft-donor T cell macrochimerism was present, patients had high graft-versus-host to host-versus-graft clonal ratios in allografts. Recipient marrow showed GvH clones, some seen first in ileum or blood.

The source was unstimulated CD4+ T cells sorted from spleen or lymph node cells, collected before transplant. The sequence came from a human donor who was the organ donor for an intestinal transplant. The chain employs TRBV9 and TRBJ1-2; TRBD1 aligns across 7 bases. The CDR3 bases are TGTGCCAGCAGCCCTCGACAGGGAACCTATGGCTACACCTTC. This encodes CASSPRQGTYGYTF.